The present entry profiles one T cell receptor (beta chain) with its context. This clone has a single count. Its cognate antigen has yet to be identified. The input lacks base qualities; no much larger clone sits a single base away. The germline V end is reduced by 8 bases and the J end by 1 base; junction bases left unmatched: 3. CDR3 length: 13 amino acids, cysteine to phenylalanine. Here the CDR3 DNA is all that survives: 39 bases in frame from base 1. Per the germline V gene, SGHVS is the CDR1 and FNYEAQ is the CDR2. Genomic DNA was extracted from sorted cells with the Quick-DNA Microprep Kit. Amplification of TCRbeta DNA was done with the immunoSEQ hsTCRbeta kit, following the protocol from the manufacturer. TCRbeta libraries were sequenced on an Illumina MiSeq instrument. On the study's bioinformatics: After out-of-frame sequences were removed, 2,204,828 distinct TCRbeta sequences remained, averaging around 67,000 per individual. Two values were used to score each individual: the count of under 200 previously reported CMV-associated TCRbeta sequences and the total count of productive distinct TCRbeta sequences. A beta-binomial model was reimplemented in Python, and scikit-learn random forests with default parameters were trained on data from the US cohort. Classifier performance on the Belgian cohort was summarized as median AUC with percentile confidence intervals calculated over 10,000 bootstrap iterations. TCRdb holds this immuneACCESS table with in-frame rearrangements only. Some clones are missing; in checked studies, unresolved V genes explain under half, and the rest has no known cause. V and J calls and clone size are as listed in that table; D and trimming were resolved from the DNA. The sample has some 80,000 clones on record, 65% to 85% of them singletons. The ten largest clones take up roughly 0.79% of the sample.

These data originate in a study of memory CD4+ T cells and cytomegalovirus serostatus (dated by TCRdb to between 2018 and 2021). In terms of the full investigation: The cohort comprised roughly 35 healthy Belgian adults, 9 CMV seropositive and around 24 CMV seronegative. To replicate a published TCR-based CMV serostatus classifier, the study sequenced CD4+ memory TCRbeta repertoires from a Belgian cohort whose cytomegalovirus serostatus was known.

Single viable CD3+CD4+CD8-CD45RO+ cells were sorted as memory CD4+ T cells on a FACSAria II. To determine CMV serostatus, a Roche Elecsys assay was used that detects serum IgG against CMV pp150, pp28, p38 and p52. After the samples were thawed, total CD4+ T cells were enriched through positive selection using CD4 magnetic microbeads. Samples originated from another study that specifically interrogated the CD4+ T cell memory repertoire. Peripheral blood mononuclear cells were isolated and cryopreserved following standard operating procedures; serum was stored at -80 °C. The staining relied on CD3-PerCP (BW264/56), CD4-APC (RPA-T4), CD45RO-PE (UCHT1) and CD8-Pacific Orange (3B5) antibodies, and Sytox blue was used to exclude non-viable cells. The study at large found these results: For predicting CMV serostatus, the median bootstrapped AUC was about 0.96 using the original framework and around 0.91 using a US-trained random forest. The results were interpreted as suggesting that the CMV-associated TCR signature is mostly present in the CD4+ memory repertoire. Among the 150 to 200 previously reported CMV-associated TCRbeta sequences, 67 showed up in the CD4+ memory repertoires, with each one found in between one and five individuals. Only CD4+CD45RO+ memory cells were sequenced, in contrast to the original study, which included naive and memory CD4+ and CD8+ populations. On the Belgian cohort, the classifier based on the original framework reached a median bootstrapped AUC of nearly 0.96, with a 95% CI of 0.76-1.00.

The TCR originated in an adult in good health and CMV-seronegative. The specimen sequenced was memory CD4+ T cells from blood. The chain is encoded by TRBV7-6 joined to TRBJ1-1; TRBD1 lines up with 8 middle nucleotides. The CDR3 region reads CASAGQGNTEAFF. The DNA sequence follows: TGTGCCAGCGCAGGACAGGGGAACACTGAAGCTTTCTTT.